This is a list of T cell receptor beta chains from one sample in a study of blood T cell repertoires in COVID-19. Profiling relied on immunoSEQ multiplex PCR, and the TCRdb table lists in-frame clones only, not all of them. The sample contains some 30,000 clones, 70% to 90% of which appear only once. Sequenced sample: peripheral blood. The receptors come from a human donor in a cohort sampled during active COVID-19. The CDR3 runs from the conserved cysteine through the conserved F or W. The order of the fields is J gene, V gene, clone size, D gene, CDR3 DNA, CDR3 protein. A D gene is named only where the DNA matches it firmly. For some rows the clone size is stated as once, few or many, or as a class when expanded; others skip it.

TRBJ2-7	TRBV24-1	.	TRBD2	TGTGCCACCAGTGATAGGTCTAGCGGAAGGTACGAGCAGTACTTC	CATSDRSSGRYEQYF
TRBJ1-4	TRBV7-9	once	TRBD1	TGTGCCAGCAGCACCTCCGGGACAGCGATAGAAAAACTGTTTTTT	CASSTSGTAIEKLFF
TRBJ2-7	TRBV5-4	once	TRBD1	TGTGCCAGCACTCCAGGGGGCAGGGGAAGTTCCGAGCAGTACTTC	CASTPGGRGSSEQYF
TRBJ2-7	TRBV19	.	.	TGTGCCAGTAGTATGGGGGGACTCGTTTACGAGCAGTACTTC	CASSMGGLVYEQYF
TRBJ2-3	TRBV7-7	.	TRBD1	TGTGCTAGCAGCCTGGACAGGGTCACTACGCAGTATTTT	CASSLDRVTTQYF
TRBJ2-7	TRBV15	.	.	TGTGCCACCAGCAGAGTAGTAGGACAGACCTACGAGCAGTACTTC	CATSRVVGQTYEQYF
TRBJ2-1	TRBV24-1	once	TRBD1	TGTGCCACCAGTGATTCCCCCGGGACAGGGTGGTTGGACAATGAGCAGTTCTTC	CATSDSPGTGWLDNEQFF
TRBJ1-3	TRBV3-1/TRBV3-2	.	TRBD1	TGTGCCAGCAGTAGAACCCAGGGGGCGACGGGAAACACCATATATTTT	CASSRTQGATGNTIYF
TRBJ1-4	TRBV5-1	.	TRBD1	TGCGCCAGCAGCTTACAGGGGGGAATTGTTGAAAAACTGTTTTTT	CASSLQGGIVEKLFF
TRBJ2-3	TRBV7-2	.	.	TGTGCCAGCAGCATAAGTCTGGGGGGGCTTGTTAGTACGCAGTATTTT	CASSISLGGLVSTQYF
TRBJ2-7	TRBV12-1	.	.	TGTGCCAGCAGCTTTGACAGCCCTGGCTCCTACGAGCAGTACTTC	CASSFDSPGSYEQYF
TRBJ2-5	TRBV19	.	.	TGTGCCAGTAGTCGTGGAGACCAAGAGACCCAGTACTTC	CASSRGDQETQYF
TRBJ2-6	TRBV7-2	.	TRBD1	TGTGCCAGCAGCTTAGTCGGAAGGACAGGAGGCTCTGGGGCCAACGTCCTGACTTTC	CASSLVGRTGGSGANVLTF
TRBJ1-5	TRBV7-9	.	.	TGTGCCAGCAGCTCGGGAAATCAGCCCCAGCATTTT	CASSSGNQPQHF
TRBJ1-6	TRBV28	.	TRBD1	TGTGCCAGCAGCACACTCTCGGGGACAGTTAATTCACCCCTCCACTTT	CASSTLSGTVNSPLHF
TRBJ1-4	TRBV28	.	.	TGTGCCAGCAGCCCCCCCCTGGAGGAGGAAAAACTGTTTTTT	CASSPPLEEEKLFF
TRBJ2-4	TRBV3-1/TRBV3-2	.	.	TGTGCCAGCAGCGCCCTGGGCACCTTAGCCAAAAACATTCAGTACTTC	CASSALGTLAKNIQYF
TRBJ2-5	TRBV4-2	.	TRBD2	TGTGCCAGCAGCCACACTAGCGGGGGGAAAGAGACCCAGTACTTC	CASSHTSGGKETQYF
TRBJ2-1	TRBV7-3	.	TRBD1	TGTGCCAGCAGCGCACAGGGGGGTTTCCGCAATGAGCAGTTCTTC	CASSAQGGFRNEQFF
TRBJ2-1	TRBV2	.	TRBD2	TGTGCCAGCAGTGAAGTGGGGAAAAGCGGGGGGGCATCTAATGAGCAGTTCTTC	CASSEVGKSGGASNEQFF
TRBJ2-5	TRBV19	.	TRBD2	TGTGCCAGTAGTAGGGGCGGGGGGGCCAGAGAGACCCAGTACTTC	CASSRGGGARETQYF
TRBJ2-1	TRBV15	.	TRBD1	TGTGCCACCAGCAGAGATCCGACAGGGCCCAATGAGCAGTTCTTC	CATSRDPTGPNEQFF
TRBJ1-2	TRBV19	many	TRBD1	TGTGCCAGTAGTCGGCCGGACAGGGCCGGTGGCTACACCTTC	CASSRPDRAGGYTF
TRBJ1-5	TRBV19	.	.	TGTGCCACCCACCCCCGGACAAGCAATCAGCCCCAGCATTTT	CATHPRTSNQPQHF
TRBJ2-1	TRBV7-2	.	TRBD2	TGTGCCAGCAGCTTCCGGGGGGGCCGGGATGAGCAGTTCTTC	CASSFRGGRDEQFF
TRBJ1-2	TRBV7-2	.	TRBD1	TGTGCCAGCAGCTCAGGACAGGGGACGGAAGGCTACACCTTC	CASSSGQGTEGYTF
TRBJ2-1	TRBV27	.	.	TGTGCCAGCAGTTTATTTGCAGGGGGGAATGAGCAGTTCTTC	CASSLFAGGNEQFF
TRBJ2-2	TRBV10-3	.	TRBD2	TGTGCCATCAAGCGGGACTCCGCGCACACCGGGGAGCTGTTTTTT	CAIKRDSAHTGELFF
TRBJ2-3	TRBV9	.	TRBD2	TGTGCCAGCAGCGTTAGCGGGGTTAGCACAGATACGCAGTATTTT	CASSVSGVSTDTQYF
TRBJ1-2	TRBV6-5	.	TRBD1	TGTGCCAGCAACGGACAGGGAGGCTATGGCTACACCTTC	CASNGQGGYGYTF
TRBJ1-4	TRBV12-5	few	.	TGTGCTAGTGGAGGGGGGGGCCCCAGAGAAAAACTGTTTTTT	CASGGGGPREKLFF
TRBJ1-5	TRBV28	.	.	TGTGCCAGCAGTTTATTCAGGGGTCAGCCCCAGCATTTT	CASSLFRGQPQHF
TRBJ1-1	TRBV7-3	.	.	TGTGCCAGCAGCCAGAACAGGGACACTGAAGCTTTCTTT	CASSQNRDTEAFF
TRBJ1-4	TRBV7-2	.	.	TGTGCCAGCAGCCTGTACAGGAATGAAAAACTGTTTTTT	CASSLYRNEKLFF
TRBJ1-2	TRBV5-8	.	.	TGTGCCAGCAGCCGGGACTACTATGGCTACACCTTT	CASSRDYYGYTF
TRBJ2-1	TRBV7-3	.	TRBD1	TGTGCCAGCAGCTTAACGGGACAGAGCTACAATGAGCAGTTCTTC	CASSLTGQSYNEQFF
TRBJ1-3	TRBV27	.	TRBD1	TGTGCCAGCAGTCCGACAGGGGTGCCAAACACCATATATTTT	CASSPTGVPNTIYF
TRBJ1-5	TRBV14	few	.	TGTGCCAGCAGCACCGGACATTTCCAGCCCCAGCATTTT	CASSTGHFQPQHF
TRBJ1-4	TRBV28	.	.	TGTGCCAGCGCGGCAGGGTCAAATGAAAAACTGTTTTTT	CASAAGSNEKLFF
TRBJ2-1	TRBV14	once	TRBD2	TGTGCCAGCAGCCTCTCTCCAGCGGGGGTGGTGAATGAGCAGTTCTTC	CASSLSPAGVVNEQFF
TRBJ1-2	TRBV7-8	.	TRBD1	TGTGCCAGCGCCCGCGCACGACAGGGTGACTATGGCTACACCTTC	CASARARQGDYGYTF